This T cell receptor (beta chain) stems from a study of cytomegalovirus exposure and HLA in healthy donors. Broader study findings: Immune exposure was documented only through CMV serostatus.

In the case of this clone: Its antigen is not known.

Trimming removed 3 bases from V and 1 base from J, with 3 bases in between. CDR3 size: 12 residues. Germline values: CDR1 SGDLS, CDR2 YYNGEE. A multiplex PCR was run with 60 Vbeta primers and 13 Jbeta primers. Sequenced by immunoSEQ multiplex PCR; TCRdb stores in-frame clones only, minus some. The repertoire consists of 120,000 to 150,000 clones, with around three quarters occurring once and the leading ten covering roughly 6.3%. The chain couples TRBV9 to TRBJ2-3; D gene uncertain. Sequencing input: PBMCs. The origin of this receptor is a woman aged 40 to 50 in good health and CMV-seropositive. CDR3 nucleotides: TGTGCCAGCAGCGCGGGCACAGATACGCAGTATTTT. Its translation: CASSAGTDTQYF.